The clone carrying this T cell receptor (beta chain) was detected a few times. The antigen remains undetermined. Construction of the TCR beta libraries employed iRepertoire HTBI primers in conjunction with Arm-PCR of CDR3 regions. In TCRdb, the multiplex PCR reads were re-called with MiXCR into one record per CDR3 protein. The data contain over 650,000 distinct CDR3 sequences, roughly 30% of them singletons. The data are from a study of regulatory T cells in long-lasting Graves disease. Time point defined: persistent/refractory GD, antithyroid drugs over 5 years with positive TRAb. Following extraction of RNA from PBMCs, that RNA was used to make the TCR library. The patients were enrolled through endocrinology in Xi'an, China. V shed 6 bases and J 3 bases; nucleotides not matched to a gene: 3. This CDR3 comprises 14 residues. Germline V gives CDR1 MNHNS, CDR2 SASEGT. Overall study findings and caveats: Persistent cases of Graves' showed reduced TCR diversity relative to newly diagnosed patients.

This chain links TRBV6-1 with TRBJ1-3, with TRBD1 matching over 9 bases. Sequencing was performed on peripheral blood mononuclear cells (PBMCs), taken when the disease was refractory, from a patient treated with antithyroid drugs. This receptor was obtained from a female donor with Graves disease. The CDR3 is CASRTGGFGNTIYF. DNA for the CDR3: TGTGCCAGCAGAACAGGGGGCTTTGGAAACACCATATATTTT.